This is a list of T cell receptor beta chains from one sample in a study of blood T cells in healthy people across ages. TCRdb re-called the 5' RACE reads through MiXCR, storing one row per CDR3 protein. The sample shows hundreds of thousands of distinct CDR3 sequences, 20% to 25% of them seen only once. These same data were also listed under a study on T cells of mothers and their children.

Material: blood. Receptors originate from a boy between 10 and 17 years old in good health. Each CDR3 is given with its conserved first and last residue. D genes are given only for firm matches. The size of a clone is reported for some rows only, either as once, few or many, or as a class for expanded clones.

>TRBJ2-7|TRBV7-2|-|13|many
TGTGCCAGCAGTGCGGGACAGCTGAACGAGCAGTACTTC
CASSAGQLNEQYF
>TRBJ2-7|TRBV4-1|TRBD1|13|few
TGCGCCAGCAGAGGACAGGGATCCTTAAAGCAGTACTTC
CASRGQGSLKQYF
>TRBJ1-4|TRBV28|-|15|-
TGTGCCAGCAGTTTGGAGCAGGGCCGGAGTGAAAAACTGTTTTTT
CASSLEQGRSEKLFF
>TRBJ2-5|TRBV20-1|-|15|few
TGCAGTGCTAGATCGATTAGGGGGGAGGGAGAGACCCAGTACTTC
CSARSIRGEGETQYF
>TRBJ2-6|TRBV7-2|TRBD1|17|many
TGTGCCAGCAGCCCCGGACAGGGGCGAGCGGGGGCCAACGTCCTGACTTTC
CASSPGQGRAGANVLTF
>TRBJ1-2|TRBV12-3/TRBV12-4|-|12|few
TGTGCCAGCAGCGGCCCGTACTATGGCTACACCTTC
CASSGPYYGYTF
>TRBJ1-2|TRBV20-1|-|14|-
TGCAGTCCCCTAATAGGGGGAAGAAACTATGGCTACACCTTC
CSPLIGGRNYGYTF
>TRBJ2-7|TRBV5-1|TRBD1|14|few
TGCGCCAGCAGCTCCTCCGACAGGGTCTACGAGCAGTACTTC
CASSSSDRVYEQYF
>TRBJ2-4|TRBV19|-|16|-
TGTGCCAGTAGTATAGGGGGTGGTTCGGCCAAAAACATTCAGTACTTC
CASSIGGGSAKNIQYF
>TRBJ1-2|TRBV29-1|TRBD1|15|once
TGCAGCGTTGAAGTAGAGGGGGCCGGAGTGCCCGGCTACACCTTC
CSVEVEGAGVPGYTF
>TRBJ2-7|TRBV12-3/TRBV12-4|TRBD1|13|few
TGTGCCAGCAGCCGAGGACAGGGTCACGAGCAGTACTTC
CASSRGQGHEQYF
>TRBJ2-2|TRBV7-2|-|13|few
TGTGCCAGCAGCTCGATGGGAACCGGGGAGCTGTTTTTT
CASSSMGTGELFF
>TRBJ2-1|TRBV28|TRBD2|16|-
TGTGCCAGCAGTTTACTTCCAGCGGGAGGGGGGAATGAGCAGTTCTTC
CASSLLPAGGGNEQFF
>TRBJ2-1|TRBV29-1|-|13|few
TGCAGCGTTAGGTACCCATCCTACAATGAGCAGTTCTTC
CSVRYPSYNEQFF
>TRBJ1-2|TRBV20-1|-|13|few
TGCAGTGCTAGAGAAGGGTCTACCTATGGCTACACCTTC
CSAREGSTYGYTF
>TRBJ2-7|TRBV7-9|-|16|few
TGTGCCAGCAGCTTACGGGAGAGCCCCGCGACCTACGAGCAGTACTTC
CASSLRESPATYEQYF
>TRBJ2-3|TRBV20-1|-|14|few
TGCAGTGCACCGTGGGGTCAGTACACAGATACGCAGTATTTT
CSAPWGQYTDTQYF
>TRBJ2-5|TRBV5-6|-|13|few
TGTGCCAGCAGCTTCGGGGTTTTGGGGACCCAGTACTTC
CASSFGVLGTQYF
>TRBJ2-2|TRBV13|TRBD2|17|few
TGTGCCAGCAGCCCGTCCGAGACTAGCGGGGGGGCCGGGGAGCTGTTTTTT
CASSPSETSGGAGELFF
>TRBJ2-1|TRBV4-3|TRBD2|18|many
TGCGCCAGCAGCCAAGACGGAATCGCGGGGGGGCCCTACAATGAGCAGTTCTTC
CASSQDGIAGGPYNEQFF
>TRBJ1-4|TRBV5-5|-|14|few
TGTGCCAGCAGCCCCCCAGGGGTAAATGAAAAACTGTTTTTT
CASSPPGVNEKLFF
>TRBJ2-5|TRBV6-1|-|16|-
TGTGCCAGCAGTGCCTTGGCTGTTTATGTCCAAGAGACCCAGTACTTC
CASSALAVYVQETQYF
>TRBJ2-5|TRBV29-1|-|11|few
TGCAGCGTGCTGGCGGGGGAGACCCAGTACTTC
CSVLAGETQYF
>TRBJ2-5|TRBV3-1|-|14|few
TGTGCCAGCAGCCATGAACAATCAATGGAGACCCAGTACTTC
CASSHEQSMETQYF
>TRBJ1-2|TRBV7-2|-|13|-
TGTGCCAGCAGCCATTTGGGGGACGTAGGCTACACCTTC
CASSHLGDVGYTF
>TRBJ1-3|TRBV20-1|-|13|few
TGCAGTGCTAGCGGGGTCCCAGGAAACACCATATATTTT
CSASGVPGNTIYF
>TRBJ1-1|TRBV29-1|-|13|-
TGCGGCGTTGTAGCCGGGGCAGACACTGAAGCTTTCTTT
CGVVAGADTEAFF
>TRBJ2-3|TRBV6-5|TRBD2|14|-
TGTGCCAGCAGTCGCCAGGCCGGGAGGGATACGCAGTATTTT
CASSRQAGRDTQYF
>TRBJ2-7|TRBV5-1|-|15|-
TGCGCCAGCAGCTTGGACAGGGTCGACTCCTACGAGCAGTACTTC
CASSLDRVDSYEQYF
>TRBJ2-1|TRBV27|TRBD2|15|few
TGTGCCAGCAGTGGCCTAGCGGGAGGGGACAATGAGCAGTTCTTC
CASSGLAGGDNEQFF
>TRBJ2-3|TRBV20-1|-|13|-
TGCAGTGCTTGGGGGTTTCCCCCAGATACGCAGTATTTT
CSAWGFPPDTQYF
>TRBJ2-5|TRBV5-1|-|14|-
TGCGCCAGCAGCTTGTGGGGGGCAGGAGAGACCCAGTACTTC
CASSLWGAGETQYF
>TRBJ2-7|TRBV27|TRBD1|14|-
TGTGCCAGCAGTCTTAACAGGGGGCAGCACGAGCAGTACTTC
CASSLNRGQHEQYF
>TRBJ2-7|TRBV28|-|13|-
TGTGCCAGCCTGAACAAAGAATCCTACGAGCAGTACTTC
CASLNKESYEQYF
>TRBJ2-3|TRBV11-1|-|14|-
TGTGCCAGCAGCTTAGATGTCCCCACAGATACGCAGTATTTT
CASSLDVPTDTQYF
>TRBJ2-1|TRBV9|-|15|-
TGTGCCAGCAGCGTATCGGGTGTAACAAACAATGAGCAGTTCTTC
CASSVSGVTNNEQFF
>TRBJ2-7|TRBV28|-|14|many
TGTGCCAGCAGTCCCCCCATAGGGGCCTACGAGCAGTACTTC
CASSPPIGAYEQYF
>TRBJ2-6|TRBV28|TRBD1|18|-
TGTGCCAGCAGTTTTATCGGGACAGGGGTCTCTGGGGCCAACGTCCTGACTTTC
CASSFIGTGVSGANVLTF
>TRBJ2-3|TRBV7-2|-|11|-
TGTGCCAGCAGCCCCGGGACCTCGCAGTATTTT
CASSPGTSQYF
>TRBJ2-5|TRBV12-3/TRBV12-4|-|13|few
TGTGCCAGCAGTTTTGGTAGGGTGGAGACCCAGTACTTC
CASSFGRVETQYF
>TRBJ2-1|TRBV12-3/TRBV12-4|-|14|-
TGTGCCAGCAGTTTTGCGAGCAGCGGAAATGAGCAGTTCTTC
CASSFASSGNEQFF
>TRBJ2-7|TRBV29-1|-|13|-
TGCAGCGTTGAAGGAGCTGATTCCTACGAGCAGTACTTC
CSVEGADSYEQYF
>TRBJ2-5|TRBV10-3|-|13|-
TGTGCCATCAGTGAGGAGCGGGAAGAGACCCAGTACTTC
CAISEEREETQYF
>TRBJ2-2|TRBV18|-|18|-
TGTGCCAGCTCACCAGCTGAAAACAGGGATCCAAACACCGGGGAGCTGTTTTTT
CASSPAENRDPNTGELFF
>TRBJ2-1|TRBV25-1|-|13|few
TGTGCCAGCAGTGACGAGAAATTTTTCCCGCAGTTCTTC
CASSDEKFFPQFF
>TRBJ1-2|TRBV19|-|15|-
TGTGCCAGTAGTACCCCCGCGAGGCCCAACTATGGCTACACCTTC
CASSTPARPNYGYTF
>TRBJ2-7|TRBV29-1|TRBD1|14|-
TGCAGCGTTGGGGCGGGACAGGGGGAATACGAGCAGTACTTC
CSVGAGQGEYEQYF
>TRBJ1-4|TRBV29-1|TRBD1|13|few
TGCAGCGTGGAGGACAGGGTTACTGAAAAACTGTTTTTT
CSVEDRVTEKLFF
>TRBJ2-5|TRBV4-1|-|15|-
TGCGCCAGCAGCCAAGTATCGGGAGCGGGAGAGACCCAGTACTTC
CASSQVSGAGETQYF
>TRBJ2-7|TRBV6-5|TRBD2|13|few
TGTGCCAGCGGCGCGGGGGGCCCCTACGAGCAGTACTTC
CASGAGGPYEQYF
>TRBJ2-7|TRBV6-2/TRBV6-3|-|13|few
TGTGCCAGCAGGGGGTCCAGCTCCTACGAGCAGTACTTC
CASRGSSSYEQYF
>TRBJ1-3|TRBV9|-|16|-
TGTGCCAGCAGCGTAGGATCGTGGCCTACGGGGGACACCATATATTTT
CASSVGSWPTGDTIYF
>TRBJ2-1|TRBV28|-|15|few
TGTGCCAGCAGTGGTGGCGGCACCTGGGGCAATGAGCAGTTCTTC
CASSGGGTWGNEQFF
>TRBJ2-4|TRBV6-1|-|14|-
TGTGCCAGCGGTCAAAGGGGTTCCAAAAACATTCAGTACTTC
CASGQRGSKNIQYF